Below, 25 T cell receptor beta chains from the same sample are listed, as sequenced in a study of blood T cell repertoires in COVID-19. The repertoire was sequenced with immunoSEQ multiplex PCR; TCRdb's copy has only in-frame clones and lacks some. This table holds some 48,000 clones, over 85% found once. What was sequenced was peripheral blood. These receptors all come from a man aged 55 to 69 with COVID-19, enrolled during active disease.

This chain uses TRBV9 with TRBJ2-1, with D possibly being TRBD2 (5 bases). Trimming took off 2 bases at V and 7 bases at J, with 19 bases between the two ends. The CDR3 extends over 16 amino acids. Germline V gene sequence: CDR1 SGDLS, CDR2 YYNGEE. The CDR3 region has the DNA TGTGCCAGCAGCGTCTCTCTCCGGGAAACGGGGAATGAGCAGTTCTTC. It encodes CASSVSLRETGNEQFF.

The chain couples TRBV6-5 to TRBJ1-2, with TRBD1 matching 9 bases. The V gene's germline CDR1 is MNHEY and CDR2 SVGAGI. CDR3 length: 14 residues. The V and J ends lost 6 bases and 2 bases, in that order; junction bases with no gene match: 4. CDR3 amino acids: CASSRGTGNYGYTF. The CDR3 nucleotides are TGTGCCAGCAGCCGAGGGACAGGGAACTATGGCTACACCTTC.

The chain is built from TRBV12-5 and TRBJ2-7, with 7 bases fitting TRBD1. Germline CDR1 and CDR2: LGHNT and FRNRAP. CDR3 size: 13 residues. The V gene end was trimmed by 1 base and the J gene end by 4 bases; junction bases not matched to a gene: 1. The CDR3 region is CASGLGQGYEQYF. Written as DNA, the CDR3 is TGTGCTAGTGGTTTGGGACAGGGTTACGAGCAGTACTTC. The entire variable domain, with the rest obtained from reference TRBV12-5 and TRBJ2-7, is as follows: DARVTQTPRHKVTEMGQEVTMRCQPILGHNTVFWYRQTMMQGLELLAYFRNRAPLDDSGMPKDRFSAEMPDATLATLKIQPSEPRDSAVYFCASGLGQGYEQYFGPGTRLTVT.

Here the CDR3 DNA reads TGTGCCAGCAGCCAAGCTCCGGTGATCTCTGGAAACACCATATATTTT. Its protein product is CASSQAPVISGNTIYF. The J gene is TRBJ1-3, the V gene TRBV3-1 (or the pseudogene TRBV3-2), with unresolved D. Germline values: CDR1 LGHDT, CDR2 YNNKEL (reference sequence). V lost 1 base and J 0 bases, leaving 10 bases between the germline ends. The CDR3 sequence is 16 residues long.

This clone was seen once. The V gene is TRBV12-3 or TRBV12-4, the J gene TRBJ2-7; 9 bases agree with TRBD2. The CDR3 is 12 amino acids. V shed 4 bases and J 6 bases; nucleotides not matched to a gene: 1. This CDR3 is CASSSRGGEQYF. The CDR3 nucleotides read TGTGCCAGCAGTTCGCGGGGGGGCGAGCAGTACTTC.

This chain links TRBV11-2 with TRBJ2-3; a weak D match, TRBD1 (5 bases). CDR3 length equals 15 residues. The germline V gene has CDR1 SGHAT and CDR2 FQNNGV. V was shortened by 2 bases and J by 1 base, with 10 bases between the two germline ends. In DNA form, the CDR3 reads TGTGCCAGCAGCTTAAACGTACAGGGCACAGATACGCAGTATTTT. The encoded protein is CASSLNVQGTDTQYF.

This clone was picked up one time. The chain is built from TRBV3-1 (or the pseudogene TRBV3-2) and TRBJ2-5, with 11 positions matching TRBD2. CDR1 is LGHDT, CDR2 YNNKEL, per germline (reference sequence). V dropped 4 bases and J dropped 3; count of bases not matched to a gene: 4. CDR3 length: 15 amino acids. CDR3 DNA: TGTGCCAGCAGCCTCCTAGCGGGGGGTGAAGAGACCCAGTACTTC. The encoded protein is CASSLLAGGEETQYF.

The chain links TRBV10-3 to TRBJ1-4, with TRBD1 matching over 7 bases. Germline CDR1 and CDR2: ENHRY and SYGVKD. V shed 6 bases and J 7 bases; nucleotides not matched to a gene: 5. This CDR3 is 13 amino acids long. CDR3 DNA: TGTGCCATCAGAGACAGGGTTACTGAAAAACTGTTTTTT. Protein sequence: CAIRDRVTEKLFF.

This clone was seen only a few times. The chain carries TRBV29-1 and TRBJ1-2; D is possibly TRBD1 (6 bases). The germline V gene encodes CDR1 SQVTM and CDR2 ANQGSEA. The CDR3 is 11 amino acids. V lost 6 bases and J 1 base, leaving 6 bases between the germline ends. As DNA, the CDR3 is TGCAGCGTACAGGGTAACTATGGCTACACCTTC. This sequence encodes CSVQGNYGYTF.

The table lists this clone with a count of one. This chain links TRBV5-4 with TRBJ2-1; 11 nucleotides align to TRBD2. In germline, CDR1 is SGHNT, CDR2 YYREEE (reference sequence). The junction had 7 bases not matched to a gene; V was cut back by 4 bases and J by 4 bases. CDR3 length equals 16 residues. This chain's CDR3 is CASSPRTSGLYNEQFF. The CDR3 nucleotides are TGTGCCAGCAGCCCACGGACTAGCGGGTTATACAATGAGCAGTTCTTC. The full variable domain, its missing parts supplied by reference TRBV5-4 and TRBJ2-1, is ETGVTQSPTHLIKTRGQQVTLRCSSQSGHNTVSWYQQALGQGPQFIFQYYREEENGRGNFPPRFSGLQFPNYSSELNVNALELDDSALYLCASSPRTSGLYNEQFFGPGTRLTVL.

V usage is TRBV3-1 (or the pseudogene TRBV3-2) and J usage is TRBJ2-7; 8 nucleotides agree with TRBD2. The CDR3 length is 16 residues. Germline CDR1 reads LGHDT; CDR2 reads YNNKEL (reference sequence). Losses at the gene ends were 3 bases for V and 2 bases for J; bases not matched to a gene: 9. In DNA, the CDR3 is TGTGCCAGCAGCCACTTCACACGGGGGGGGACCTACGAGCAGTACTTC. As protein: CASSHFTRGGTYEQYF.

The rearrangement joins TRBV6-1 to TRBJ2-7; D gene unclear. V lost 3 bases to trimming and J lost 0 bases, with 9 bases between them. The CDR3 is 14 amino acids. Germline V gives CDR1 MNHNS, CDR2 SASEGT. Written as DNA, the CDR3 is TGTGCCAGCAGTGATTTTGGCAACTCCTACGAGCAGTACTTC. Amino acid sequence: CASSDFGNSYEQYF.

The chain links TRBV6-1 to TRBJ2-7, with TRBD1 matching 7 bases. V dropped 3 bases and J dropped 6; count of bases not matched to a gene: 14. The CDR3 contains 16 residues. Germline CDR1 reads MNHNS; CDR2 reads SASEGT. The CDR3 nucleotides are TGTGCCAGCAGTGACTACAAACAGGGGCCTCGGGGCGAGCAGTACTTC. As protein: CASSDYKQGPRGEQYF.

This clone was observed a single time. The chain carries TRBV3-1 (or the pseudogene TRBV3-2) and TRBJ1-1; D is ambiguous. The ends were cut back, 2 bases at V and 3 bases at J, with 13 bases in the middle. The CDR3 totals 15 residues. Germline V lookup: CDR1 LGHDT, CDR2 YNNKEL (reference sequence). CDR3 residues: CASSQLSVRDTEAFF. The CDR3 nucleotides are TGTGCCAGCAGCCAATTATCGGTGAGGGACACTGAAGCTTTCTTT.

V usage is TRBV29-1 and J usage is TRBJ1-1, with TRBD1 matching over 7 bases. V lost 6 bases to trimming and J lost 5 bases; unmatched junction nucleotides: 6. The CDR3 totals 12 residues. The germline gives CDR1 SQVTM, CDR2 ANQGSEA. The chain's CDR3 is CSVVTGRTEAFF. The CDR3 DNA follows: TGCAGCGTAGTGACAGGGAGGACTGAAGCTTTCTTT.

The chain employs TRBV6-5 and TRBJ1-2; D may be TRBD1 (6 bases). V lost 0 bases to trimming and J lost 4 bases, with 9 bases between them. Germline values: CDR1 MNHEY, CDR2 SVGAGI. This CDR3 has 14 residues. This CDR3 reads CASSYSDSVYGYTF. The CDR3 DNA reads TGTGCCAGCAGTTACTCGGACAGCGTCTATGGCTACACCTTC.

J is TRBJ2-2 and V is TRBV6-5; 8 nucleotides agree with TRBD1. With V trimmed by 2 bases and J by 2 bases, 4 bases remained unmatched. The CDR3 is 16 amino acids. Germline values: CDR1 MNHEY, CDR2 SVGAGI. The CDR3 region has the DNA TGTGCCAGCAGTTACGCCGGACAGGGCAACACCGGGGAGCTGTTTTTT. Its protein is CASSYAGQGNTGELFF.

The J gene is TRBJ1-2, the V gene TRBV5-1; D possibly corresponds to TRBD1 (6 bases). This CDR3 is built from 15 residues. Germline CDR1 reads SGHRS; CDR2 reads YFSETQ. V was clipped by 4 bases and J by 2 bases, with 15 bases between them. For the CDR3, the DNA is TGCGCCAGCAGCGGGCCAGGGGCTGACAACTATGGCTACACCTTC. It encodes CASSGPGADNYGYTF.

This chain joins TRBV6-2 or TRBV6-3 and TRBJ2-7; 7 bases agree with TRBD1. The trim removed 2 bases at V and 5 bases at J, leaving 12 bases unmatched. The CDR3 is made up of 16 amino acids. CDR1 is MNHEY, CDR2 SVGEGT, per germline. In nucleotides, the CDR3 is TGTGCCAGCAGTTACGACTGGCTTCAGGGGGAGAACGAGCAGTACTTC. Translated: CASSYDWLQGENEQYF.

The rearrangement uses TRBV3-1 (or the pseudogene TRBV3-2) and TRBJ1-1; D is uncertain. This CDR3 is 11 amino acids long. Trimming took 1 base from V and 10 from J, leaving 7 bases between them. The germline CDR1 and CDR2 sequences are LGHDT and YNNKEL (reference sequence). This chain's CDR3 is CASSQGRGAFF. CDR3 coding DNA: TGTGCCAGCAGCCAAGGGAGAGGAGCTTTCTTT.

This clone was counted a few times. V is TRBV5-1 and J is TRBJ2-1; D perhaps matches TRBD1 (6 bases). The V gene lost 0 bases and the J gene lost 3 bases, with 10 bases spanning the gap. The germline CDR1 and CDR2 sequences are SGHRS and YFSETQ. This CDR3 is built from 15 residues. The CDR3 DNA follows: TGCGCCAGCAGCTTGGGGCAGGGGATCTACAATGAGCAGTTCTTC. It encodes CASSLGQGIYNEQFF.

Worth noting for this clone: The germline gene is not matched at one end of the junction; a read error may be the cause. The chain employs TRBV5-1 and TRBJ2-7, with D perhaps matching TRBD2 (5 bases). The germline CDR1 and CDR2 sequences are SGHRS and YFSETQ. The CDR3 runs 16 residues. The CDR3 region is CASSLASVALSYEQYF. The CDR3 coding sequence is TGCGCCAGCAGCTTGGCCTCGGTAGCGTTATCCTACGAGCAGTATTTC.

This rearrangement joins TRBV7-9 to TRBJ2-2; D call uncertain. This CDR3 region has 14 residues. Germline CDR1 and CDR2: SEHNR and FQNEAQ (reference sequence). Trimming pared 4 bases from V and 1 base from J, leaving 7 bases between. This CDR3 is CASSSVLNTGELFF. The CDR3 region has the DNA TGTGCCAGCAGCTCAGTTCTGAACACCGGGGAGCTGTTTTTT.

V gene TRBV7-9 combines with J gene TRBJ1-1; 7 nucleotides line up with TRBD1. The CDR3 totals 14 residues. V lost 4 bases to trimming and J lost 3 bases; unmatched junction nucleotides: 5. Germline V CDR1 and CDR2: SEHNR, FQNEAQ (reference sequence). The CDR3, as DNA: TGTGCCAGCAGCTCGCAGGGGGTTGACACTGAAGCTTTCTTT. This translates into CASSSQGVDTEAFF. The variable domain in full, with the rest retrieved from reference TRBV7-9 and TRBJ1-1, is DTGVSQNPRHKITKRGQNVTFRCDPISEHNRLYWYRQTLGQGPEFLTYFQNEAQLEKSRLLSDRFSAERPKGSFSTLEIQRTEQGDSAMYLCASSSQGVDTEAFFGQGTRLTVV.

The J gene is TRBJ1-6, the V gene TRBV28; D gene ambiguous. Germline-derived CDR1 and CDR2 are MDHEN and SYDVKM. The CDR3 spans 14 residues. Trimming took off 3 bases at V and 9 bases at J, with 12 bases between the two ends. This CDR3 is CASSFVRSGSPLHF. CDR3 DNA: TGTGCCAGCAGTTTCGTGCGATCGGGTTCACCCCTCCACTTT.